This T cell receptor beta chain was found in a study of CD8 T cells in Susac syndrome. General study results and limits: The number of individuals included in the study's TCR sequencing and HLA analysis was acknowledged as relatively small.

About this clonotype itself: Its antigen is undetermined.

Random hexamers were used to reverse transcribe the RNA input (0.5 to 1 ug). With immunoSEQ multiplex PCR, TCR beta CDR3 was amplified across 54 Vbeta and 13 Jbeta. MiXCR, run by TCRdb on the immunoSEQ multiplex PCR reads, gives a single entry per CDR3 protein. The sample has approximately 190,000 distinct CDR3 sequences, roughly 92% seen once. Trimming took 0 bases from V and 5 from J, leaving 11 bases between them. The CDR3 is 15 amino acids. CDR1 is LGHNA and CDR2 is YSLEER in the germline V gene. CD8+ and CD4+ blood T cells underwent TCR beta sequencing. TEMRA cells were FACS-enriched, unlike CD8+ and CD4+ T cells, which were negatively isolated.

This chain links TRBV4-3 with TRBJ2-1; D is perhaps TRBD1 or TRBD2 (5 bases each). The sequence was obtained from a human donor in good health. The specimen was CD4+ T cells from PBMCs. The CDR3 nucleotides read TGCGCCAGCAGCCAAGAATCCCGGGGACACAATGAGCAGTTCTTC. Translated, it gives CASSQESRGHNEQFF.